This entry features one T cell receptor (beta chain) sequence. The antigen remains unidentified. The source of the sample is a study of T cell responses to AZD1222 COVID-19 vaccine. Whole-study results and caveats: In a largely white British group with more females than males, clonal diversity was possibly underestimated. At 160-218 and 743-854, vaccine-associated CD4 TCRs were dominant, and they spanned spike. Seropositive status at baseline applied to only six AZD1222 recipients.

The assay was immunoSEQ multiplex PCR, and TCRdb's table has in-frame clones only and misses some. Among some 130,000 clones, over 90% were seen once, and the ten largest hold about 0.86%. CDR1 and CDR2 from the germline V gene are SGHRS and YFSETQ. The ends were cut back, 0 bases at V and 7 bases at J, with 11 bases in the middle. The CDR3 extends over 14 amino acids. The material was peripheral blood, obtained on day 0 of AZD1222 vaccination. The sequence derives from an adult in good health. V is TRBV5-1 and J is TRBJ1-3, with D maybe TRBD1 (5 bases). The CDR3 sequence: CASSLDDSSNTIYF. DNA for the CDR3: TGCGCCAGCAGCTTGGATGACAGTTCTAACACCATATATTTT.